The rows below give T cell receptor beta chains drawn from one sample of a study of shared clonotypes between healthy human individuals. TCRdb keeps only in-frame clones here, not all; method: immunoSEQ multiplex PCR. The sample lists about 550,000 clones, over 95% seen once, with over 0.09% in the top ten. Material for sequencing was naive CD8+ T cells sorted from blood. The receptors shown here come from a woman aged 25-40 years in good health. Both conserved end residues are part of each CDR3. D genes are given only for firm matches. Only part of the rows carry a size: once, few, many, or a class if the clone is expanded.

clone size	V gene	J gene	D gene	CDR3 DNA	CDR3 protein
NA	TRBV27	TRBJ2-7	NA	TGTGCCAGCAGTCAATCCTTCGCAGGATACTCCTACGAGCAGTACTTC	CASSQSFAGYSYEQYF
NA	TRBV30	TRBJ2-1	TRBD1	TGTGCCTGGAGCACCATTGGGACAGCCTCCTACAATGAGCAGTTCTTC	CAWSTIGTASYNEQFF
NA	TRBV27	TRBJ1-5	NA	TGTGCCAGCAGTTTAAGAGGGTATGATCAGCCCCAGCATTTT	CASSLRGYDQPQHF
once	TRBV19	TRBJ2-5	NA	TGTGCCAGTAGTATAGATTTCCAAGAGACCCAGTACTTC	CASSIDFQETQYF
NA	TRBV27	TRBJ2-4	NA	TGTGCCAGCAGTTACGGACCGGGGGTAGCCAAAAACATTCAGTACTTC	CASSYGPGVAKNIQYF
once	TRBV11-3	TRBJ2-5	NA	TGTGCTAGCAGCTTAGGACATCCTCAAGAGACCCAGTACTTC	CASSLGHPQETQYF
NA	TRBV6-6	TRBJ2-7	TRBD1	TGTGCCAGCAGGGACCGGCGTGGACAGGGTTCAAACGAGCAGTACTTC	CASRDRRGQGSNEQYF
NA	TRBV6-1	TRBJ2-2	TRBD1	TGTGCCAGCAGTGAAAGGGACAGGGGGCGCATCGGGGAGCTGTTTTTT	CASSERDRGRIGELFF
NA	TRBV5-8	TRBJ1-1	NA	TGTGCCAGCAGCTTGTTTTCCGGGCTGGCCGTGAACACTGAAGCTTTCTTT	CASSLFSGLAVNTEAFF
NA	TRBV4-1	TRBJ2-7	TRBD2	TGCGCCAGCAGCCAAGTAGGTACTAGCGGGAGGCCTCTCTACGAGCAGTACTTC	CASSQVGTSGRPLYEQYF
once	TRBV6-1	TRBJ2-7	TRBD1	TGTGCCAGCAGCCCCGGGACAGGGGTCTACGAGCAGTACTTC	CASSPGTGVYEQYF
NA	TRBV19	TRBJ2-2	NA	TGTGCCAGTAGTATAGCGACAGACAACACCGGGGAGCTGTTTTTT	CASSIATDNTGELFF
NA	TRBV28	TRBJ2-7	NA	TGTGCCAGCGAGGCGGGAAAGCGGTACGAGCAGTACTTC	CASEAGKRYEQYF
few	TRBV4-1	TRBJ2-1	NA	TGCGCCAGCAGCCAAGTGGGAGTGGATGAGCAGTTCTTC	CASSQVGVDEQFF
NA	TRBV29-1	TRBJ2-7	NA	TGCAGCGTTGAAGGCGGCAGGGGAGACCCCTACGAGCAGTACTTC	CSVEGGRGDPYEQYF